A selection of T cell receptor beta chains follows, all from one sample in a study of somatic mutations in cytotoxic T cells in rheumatoid arthritis. Some clones are missing from TCRdb's copy, which holds only in-frame ones; the method was immunoSEQ multiplex PCR. Of fewer than 30,000 clones listed, 82% were seen once; the top ten hold roughly 5%. Sequences were obtained from CD8+ T cells sorted from blood. The receptors were sampled from a man aged 45-65 years in good health. Each CDR3 is given with its conserved first and last residue. Each record gives: V gene, J gene, clone size, D gene, CDR3 protein, CDR3 DNA. The D gene is left open where the match is weak. Only some rows state a clone size, as once, few, many or a class for expanded clones.

V gene: TRBV9; J gene: TRBJ2-5; clone size: NA; D gene: TRBD1; CDR3 protein: CASSQQGALETQYF; CDR3 DNA: TGTGCCAGCAGTCAACAGGGGGCGCTTGAGACCCAGTACTTC
V gene: TRBV2; J gene: TRBJ2-1; clone size: NA; D gene: TRBD2; CDR3 protein: CASSEARTSGSYNEQFF; CDR3 DNA: TGTGCCAGCAGTGAAGCGCGGACTAGCGGGAGCTACAATGAGCAGTTCTTC
V gene: TRBV7-2; J gene: TRBJ1-5; clone size: NA; D gene: NA; CDR3 protein: CASSLVYGGVDQPQHF; CDR3 DNA: TGTGCCAGCAGCTTAGTCTACGGGGGTGTGGATCAGCCCCAGCATTTT
V gene: TRBV6-5; J gene: TRBJ1-1; clone size: NA; D gene: NA; CDR3 protein: CASSYAEGDTEAFF; CDR3 DNA: TGTGCCAGCAGTTACGCAGAAGGTGACACTGAAGCTTTCTTT
V gene: TRBV28; J gene: TRBJ2-2; clone size: NA; D gene: NA; CDR3 protein: CASSHRESNTGELFF; CDR3 DNA: TGTGCCAGCAGCCACAGAGAGTCGAACACCGGGGAGCTGTTTTTT
V gene: TRBV2; J gene: TRBJ2-7; clone size: NA; D gene: NA; CDR3 protein: CASRVLGEQYF; CDR3 DNA: TGTGCCAGCAGGGTCCTAGGGGAGCAGTACTTC
V gene: TRBV19; J gene: TRBJ2-7; clone size: NA; D gene: NA; CDR3 protein: CASTPAGRGSYEQYF; CDR3 DNA: TGTGCCAGTACTCCTGCGGGGAGAGGCTCCTACGAGCAGTACTTC
V gene: TRBV7-8; J gene: TRBJ2-7; clone size: NA; D gene: TRBD1; CDR3 protein: CASSLEKQGASYEQYF; CDR3 DNA: TGTGCCAGCAGCCTAGAGAAACAGGGGGCTTCCTACGAGCAGTACTTC
V gene: TRBV5-1; J gene: TRBJ2-7; clone size: once; D gene: NA; CDR3 protein: CASSLDRGGYEQYF; CDR3 DNA: TGCGCCAGCAGCTTGGATAGGGGGGGCTACGAGCAGTACTTC
V gene: TRBV4-1; J gene: TRBJ1-3; clone size: NA; D gene: NA; CDR3 protein: CASSQGEGSGNTIYF; CDR3 DNA: TGCGCCAGCAGCCAAGGAGAGGGATCTGGAAACACCATATATTTT
V gene: TRBV4-1; J gene: TRBJ1-4; clone size: NA; D gene: TRBD1; CDR3 protein: CASSHRANRGNEKLFF; CDR3 DNA: TGCGCCAGCAGCCACAGGGCGAACAGGGGTAATGAAAAACTGTTTTTT
V gene: TRBV7-6; J gene: TRBJ2-3; clone size: NA; D gene: NA; CDR3 protein: CASSLTQASTDTQYF; CDR3 DNA: TGTGCCAGCAGCTTAACCCAAGCCAGCACAGATACGCAGTATTTT
V gene: TRBV10-3; J gene: TRBJ1-5; clone size: NA; D gene: TRBD1; CDR3 protein: CAISEADRRNQPQHF; CDR3 DNA: TGTGCCATCAGTGAGGCGGACAGGAGAAATCAGCCCCAGCATTTT
V gene: TRBV11-2; J gene: TRBJ2-7; clone size: NA; D gene: NA; CDR3 protein: CASSLGAESYEQYF; CDR3 DNA: TGTGCCAGCAGCTTAGGGGCTGAATCCTACGAGCAGTACTTC
V gene: TRBV9; J gene: TRBJ2-2; clone size: once; D gene: NA; CDR3 protein: CASSVAPGELFF; CDR3 DNA: TGTGCCAGCAGCGTAGCCCCCGGGGAGCTGTTTTTT
V gene: TRBV2; J gene: TRBJ2-7; clone size: NA; D gene: NA; CDR3 protein: CASTPRWGSYEQYF; CDR3 DNA: TGTGCCAGCACCCCCCGGTGGGGGTCCTACGAGCAGTACTTC
V gene: TRBV2; J gene: TRBJ2-3; clone size: NA; D gene: TRBD2; CDR3 protein: CASSVATSGADTQYF; CDR3 DNA: TGTGCCAGCAGTGTGGCAACTAGCGGGGCAGATACGCAGTATTTT
V gene: TRBV6-1; J gene: TRBJ2-7; clone size: NA; D gene: TRBD2; CDR3 protein: CATRGTRAEQYF; CDR3 DNA: TGTGCCACCCGCGGGACTAGGGCCGAGCAGTACTTC
V gene: TRBV6-6; J gene: TRBJ2-7; clone size: NA; D gene: TRBD1; CDR3 protein: CASSYAGQGYEQYF; CDR3 DNA: TGTGCCAGCAGTTACGCTGGACAGGGCTACGAGCAGTACTTC
V gene: TRBV7-8; J gene: TRBJ2-3; clone size: NA; D gene: TRBD2; CDR3 protein: CASSLPGRATDTQYF; CDR3 DNA: TGTGCCAGCAGCTTACCCGGGAGGGCAACAGATACGCAGTATTTT